Each of the 27 T cell receptor beta chains below was sequenced from the same sample in a study of regulatory T cells in long-lasting Graves disease. Time point of the sample: persistent/refractory GD, antithyroid drugs over 5 years with positive TRAb. The TCR library was made from RNA extracted from PBMCs. iRepertoire HTBI primers and Arm-PCR of CDR3 regions built TCR beta libraries. TCRdb itself ran the multiplex PCR reads through MiXCR, one entry per CDR3 protein. The sample consists of approximately 690,000 distinct CDR3 sequences, about 32% of them appearing once. The specimen comprised peripheral blood mononuclear cells (PBMCs), sampled when the disease was refractory, from a patient treated with antithyroid drugs. These receptors originate from a female donor with Graves disease.

This clonotype was found a few times. This chain connects TRBV20-1 to TRBJ2-5; D is ambiguous. V was clipped by 5 bases and J by 2 bases, with 18 bases between them. This CDR3 spans 15 amino acids. Germline CDR1 and CDR2: DFQATT and SNEGSKA (reference sequence). The CDR3 sequence is CSAASVIEKQETQYF. CDR3 in DNA: TGCAGTGCTGCAAGTGTGATCGAGAAGCAAGAGACCCAGTACTTC.

This clonotype was seen many times. The CDR3 nucleotides are TGTGCCAGCAGCGTCGACTCCACCGGGGAGCTGTTTTTT. Protein: CASSVDSTGELFF. The chain couples TRBV11-3 to TRBJ2-2; D ambiguous. This CDR3 is 13 amino acids long. The germline CDR1 and CDR2 sequences are SGHNT and YENEEA. Trimming shortened V by 5 bases and J by 4 bases, and 8 bases separated the two germline ends.

The chain carries TRBV30 and TRBJ2-5; 8 positions agree with TRBD1. The CDR3 runs to 14 residues. Germline V CDR1 and CDR2: GTSNPN, SVGIG (reference sequence). The junction had 7 bases not matched to a gene; V was cut back by 2 bases and J by 5 bases. CDR3 protein: CAWSRQGWQETQYF. As DNA, the CDR3 is TGTGCCTGGAGTCGACAGGGGTGGCAGGAGACCCAGTACTTC.

The table lists this clonotype with a few counts. CDR3 sequence reads: CASSYGISGYGYTF. CDR3 coding DNA: TGTGCCAGCAGTTACGGGATCTCGGGCTATGGCTACACCTTC. V gene TRBV12-3 or TRBV12-4 combines with J gene TRBJ1-2; D gene uncertain. V lost 4 bases, J lost 4 bases, and 13 bases lay in between. The CDR3 consists of 14 residues.

This clonotype was recorded at least ten times. The rearrangement uses TRBV7-2 and TRBJ2-5; a possible D gene is TRBD1 (5 bases). V was pared by 3 bases and J by 5 bases, with 16 bases between. Germline lookup yields CDR1 SGHTA and CDR2 FQGNSA. The CDR3 extends over 15 amino acids. CDR3 residues: CASSLGIGYRETQYF. CDR3 sequence (DNA): TGTGCCAGCAGCTTGGGTATAGGGTACAGGGAGACCCAGTACTTC.

This rearrangement joins TRBV19 to TRBJ1-1; no clear D gene. The germline V gene has CDR1 LNHDA and CDR2 SQIVND (reference sequence). V was pared by 1 base and J by 4 bases, with 7 bases between. CDR3 size: 13 residues. The CDR3 is CASSIVVSTEAFF. The CDR3 DNA reads TGTGCCAGTAGTATAGTGGTGAGCACTGAAGCTTTCTTT.

This clonotype was seen a handful of times. The chain uses TRBV13 and TRBJ2-7, with a possible D match to TRBD2 (6 bases). The CDR3 length is 12 residues. The germline V gene encodes CDR1 PRHDT and CDR2 FYEKMQ (reference sequence). V was shortened by 9 bases and J by 7 bases, with 16 bases between the two germline ends. The CDR3 DNA reads as TGTGCCAGGGGGCGGGAACTGAGGGAGCAGTACTTC. The encoded protein is CARGRELREQYF.

The rearrangement links TRBV6-1 to TRBJ1-2; no definite D call. The ends were cut back, 10 bases at V and 2 bases at J, with 17 bases in the middle. CDR1 and CDR2 (germline): MNHNS, SASEGT. The CDR3 consists of 14 residues. CDR3 coding DNA: TGTGCCACCCCCCCCGGGGAATCAAACTATGGCTACACCTTC. Its protein is CATPPGESNYGYTF.

This sequence joins TRBV12-5 and TRBJ2-7, with TRBD1 identical over 7 bases. The CDR3 contains 16 residues. Germline loops: CDR1 LGHNT, CDR2 FRNRAP. J was trimmed by 3 bases and V by 4 bases; bases with no gene match: 12. Here the CDR3 reads CASGSPRQGRFYEQYF. The CDR3 coding sequence is TGTGCTAGTGGTTCACCACGACAGGGACGGTTCTACGAGCAGTACTTC.

This clonotype has at least ten counts. This sequence joins TRBV11-2 and TRBJ2-5, with TRBD2 identical over 12 bases. The CDR3 contains 18 residues. Germline assignment: CDR1 SGHAT and CDR2 FQNNGV. V shed 0 bases, J shed 5 bases, and the junction held 10 bases outside the gene matches. CDR3: CASSLDRLTSGSRETQYF. In DNA, the CDR3 is TGTGCCAGCAGCTTAGATCGCTTGACTAGCGGGAGTCGGGAGACCCAGTACTTC.

This clonotype was observed a handful of times. The chain employs TRBV10-1 and TRBJ1-2; D not certain. The length of the CDR3 is 13 residues. The germline V and J ends were trimmed by 2 bases and 3 bases, with 7 bases remaining between them. Germline CDR1 and CDR2: WNHNN and SYGVQD (reference sequence). As DNA, the CDR3 is TGCGCCAGCAGTGAGAACGGACACTATGGCTACACCTTC. Amino acids: CASSENGHYGYTF.

V usage is TRBV6-1 and J usage is TRBJ2-7, with a possible D match to TRBD2 (6 bases). CDR3 length: 13 amino acids. The germline CDR1 and CDR2 sequences are MNHNS and SASEGT. V lost 7 bases and J lost 4, with 14 bases in between. The CDR3 region has the DNA TGTGCCAGCACCATCCCTGGGGGGTACGAGCAGTACTTC. Translating gives CASTIPGGYEQYF.

V and J are TRBV30 and TRBJ1-5; maybe TRBD1 (5 bases). V lost 0 bases to trimming and J lost 7 bases, with 13 bases between them. Germline-derived CDR1 and CDR2 are GTSNPN and SVGIG (reference sequence). CDR3 length equals 14 residues. For the CDR3, the DNA is TGTGCCTGGAGTGTACGCAGGGACGGGCAGCCCCAGCATTTT. Translated, it gives CAWSVRRDGQPQHF.

Concerning this clonotype: One junction end disagrees with the germline gene, perhaps due to a read error. The chain links TRBV9 to TRBJ1-3; D remains ambiguous. CDR1 SGDLS and CDR2 YYNGEE come from the germline V gene. This CDR3 is built from 17 residues. CDR3 in DNA: TGTGCCAGCAGCGCAGCCCTACTAGGGTCCTCTGGAAACACCACATATTTT. Translated: CASSAALLGSSGNTTYF.

This clonotype was picked up many times. This chain connects TRBV28 to TRBJ1-5; D ambiguous. The germline CDR1 and CDR2 sequences are MDHEN and SYDVKM. Trimming cost V 10 bases and J 6 bases, with 13 bases left between them. This CDR3 has 12 amino acids. The DNA for the CDR3 is TGTGCCACCTTCTCGGGAGGTCAGCCCCAGCATTTT. Its translation: CATFSGGQPQHF. The full variable domain, completed using reference TRBV28 and TRBJ1-5, is DVKVTQSSRYLVKRTGEKVFLECVQDMDHENMFWYRQDPGLGLRLIYFSYDVKMKEKGDIPEGYSVSREKKERFSLILESASTNQTSMYLCATFSGGQPQHFGDGTRLSIL.

Of note for this clonotype: One junction end does not reproduce the germline sequence, and a read error may be involved. The CDR3 nucleotides read TGTACCAGCAGCATTATTGAGGGGGACACTGAAGCTTTCTTT. It specifies CTSSIIEGDTEAFF. The rearrangement uses TRBV12-3 or TRBV12-4 and TRBJ1-1; tentative D call: TRBD1 (6 bases). CDR3 length: 14 residues.

The table lists this clonotype with a few counts. The rearrangement uses TRBV2 and TRBJ2-7; 10 nucleotides agree with TRBD2. Per germline, CDR1 SNHLY and CDR2 FYNNEI. CDR3 length: 13 amino acids. Trimming took 8 bases from V and 4 from J; bases not matched to a gene: 5. CDR3: CASRSSGRYEQYF. DNA for the CDR3: TGTGCCAGCCGTTCTAGCGGGAGATACGAGCAGTACTTC. The full variable domain, in which reference TRBV2 and TRBJ2-7 provide the parts outside the CDR3, is EPEVTQTPSHQVTQMGQEVILRCVPISNHLYFYWYRQILGQKVEFLVSFYNNEISEKSEIFDDQFSVERPDGSNFTLKIRSTKLEDSAMYFCASRSSGRYEQYFGPGTRLTVT.

The chain recombines TRBV5-1 with TRBJ2-1; TRBD2 matches at 9 bases. J gave up 5 bases and V 4 bases, and 4 bases lay outside the gene matches. There are 14 residues in the CDR3. Germline V gene lookup returns CDR1 SGHRS and CDR2 YFSETQ. The chain's CDR3 is CASSPTSGNNEQFF. CDR3 DNA: TGCGCCAGCAGCCCGACTAGCGGCAACAATGAGCAGTTCTTC.

CDR3 protein: CASSLLSGSGELFF. CDR3 DNA sequence: TGTGCCAGCAGCTTACTCAGTGGCTCCGGGGAGCTGTTTTTT. This chain links TRBV7-2 with TRBJ2-2; D ambiguous. The CDR3 length is 14 residues. V was trimmed by 2 bases and J by 6 bases, leaving 10 bases between them. Germline CDR1 is SGHTA and CDR2 is FQGNSA. The full variable domain, completed using reference TRBV7-2 and TRBJ2-2, is GAGVSQSPSNKVTEKGKDVELRCDPISGHTALYWYRQSLGQGLEFLIYFQGNSAPDKSGLPSDRFSAERTGGSVSTLTIQRTQQEDSAVYLCASSLLSGSGELFFGEGSRLTVL.

The sample holds a few counts of this clonotype. This chain connects TRBV27 to TRBJ1-2; D uncertain. Trimming left V 2 bases short and J 4 bases short, with 14 bases between. Germline values: CDR1 MNHEY, CDR2 SMNVEV (reference sequence). This CDR3 has 15 residues. The CDR3 nucleotides are TGTGCCAGCAGTTTAGATCGGGCGTCGGTCTATGGCTACACCTTC. This translates into CASSLDRASVYGYTF.

The sample holds a few counts of this clonotype. CDR3 in DNA: TGTGCCAGCAGCTTAACAGGGTCTACCCAGCCCCAGCATTTT. It translates to CASSLTGSTQPQHF. The rearrangement joins TRBV11-2 to TRBJ1-5, with D perhaps matching TRBD1 (6 bases). Germline V CDR1 and CDR2: SGHAT, FQNNGV. The CDR3 runs to 14 residues. Trimming took off 2 bases at V and 7 bases at J, with 12 bases between the two ends.

This clonotype was detected a few times. V gene TRBV20-1 combines with J gene TRBJ1-6, with 7 bases lining up with TRBD1. V shed 6 bases and J 6 bases; nucleotides not matched to a gene: 8. Germline values: CDR1 DFQATT, CDR2 SNEGSKA (reference sequence). The CDR3 loop spans 14 amino acids. The CDR3 bases are TGCAGTGCCAGTACAGGGGACAGTAATTCACCCCTCCACTTT. Amino acid sequence: CSASTGDSNSPLHF.

The chain links TRBV6-1 to TRBJ1-1; possibly TRBD1 for D (5 bases). CDR1 MNHNS and CDR2 SASEGT come from the germline V gene. This CDR3 has 15 amino acids. V was cut by 5 bases and J by 10 bases, with 23 bases left in between. This chain's CDR3 is CASSPSLQGSLGAFF. CDR3 in DNA: TGTGCCAGCAGTCCCAGTCTCCAGGGTTCCTTGGGAGCTTTCTTT.

The rearrangement links TRBV7-3 to TRBJ1-1; 8 bases fit TRBD1. The CDR3 consists of 16 residues. Germline V gene sequence: CDR1 SGHTA, CDR2 FQGTGA. V lost 6 bases to trimming and J lost 4 bases; unmatched junction nucleotides: 13. CDR3 in amino acids: CASSRTGPNWGTEAFF. The CDR3 nucleotides read TGTGCCAGCAGTAGGACAGGGCCCAATTGGGGCACTGAAGCTTTCTTT.

The J gene is TRBJ1-2, the V gene TRBV29-1, with D perhaps matching TRBD1 (5 bases). The CDR3 is made up of 12 amino acids. Deletions cut 3 bases from V and 8 bases from J, with 13 bases between. The germline gives CDR1 SQVTM, CDR2 ANQGSEA. The CDR3 DNA sequence: TGCAGCGTTGAGTCGGGGGTGCGGGGCTACACCTTC. Its translation: CSVESGVRGYTF.

This clonotype was detected a few times. V and J are TRBV7-9 and TRBJ2-7; TRBD1 matches 12 bases. V trimming: 3 bases; J trimming: 7 bases; junction bases outside the gene matches: 10. This CDR3 is 16 amino acids long. In germline, CDR1 is SEHNR, CDR2 FQNEAQ (reference sequence). The CDR3 sequence: CASSLVGGQGAREQYF. In DNA, the CDR3 is TGTGCCAGCAGCTTGGTTGGGGGACAGGGGGCGCGAGAGCAGTACTTC. The full variable domain, in which reference TRBV7-9 and TRBJ2-7 provide the parts outside the CDR3, is DTGVSQNPRHKITKRGQNVTFRCDPISEHNRLYWYRQTLGQGPEFLTYFQNEAQLEKSRLLSDRFSAERPKGSFSTLEIQRTEQGDSAMYLCASSLVGGQGAREQYFGPGTRLTVT.

This clonotype was found a few times. This chain uses TRBV12-3 or TRBV12-4 with TRBJ2-4; TRBD1 aligns across 7 bases. With V trimmed by 5 bases and J by 6 bases, 10 bases remained unmatched. The CDR3 is made up of 15 amino acids. This CDR3 reads CASSGPGQRVNIQYF. CDR3 sequence (DNA): TGTGCCAGCAGTGGACCGGGACAGAGAGTAAACATTCAGTACTTC.